Described below is a single T cell receptor beta chain sequence and its context. The sample is drawn from a study of blood T cell repertoires in COVID-19. Study background: Collection of acute and convalescent COVID-19 samples took place in the United States, Italy and Spain.

In the authors' methods: Estimation of nucleated cell counts was performed using reference gene primer amplification. The data were produced by immunoSEQ multiplex PCR, yet TCRdb's version contains in-frame clones alone and is incomplete. V, J and clone size are those of that table, while D and trimming were read from the DNA. The table includes around 65,000 clones, roughly 81% detected once. The TCR was taken from an elderly man with acute or convalescent COVID-19. Source material: peripheral blood.

The CDR3 nucleotides read TGTGCCAGCAGCCAGGACAGGGTTGGTGAGCAGTTCTTC. Translation gives CASSQDRVGEQFF. The V gene is TRBV7-6, the J gene TRBJ2-1; 8 nucleotides agree with TRBD1. The CDR3 has 13 residues. With 5 bases clipped from V and 9 bases from J, the junction kept 6 bases outside the gene matches. Germline values: CDR1 SGHVS, CDR2 FNYEAQ.